These 23 T cell receptor beta chains originate from one sample sequenced in a study (dated by TCRdb to 2016 to 2018). Library preparation employed RT-PCR. The instrument given in TCRdb is Illumina MiSeq. TCRdb handled the public reads itself, with Q25 trimming in fastp and clone calling in MiXCR, and kept productive beta chains. Rows merge per CDR3 protein into single entries with the most common DNA and genes. For this sample there are around 700,000 distinct CDR3 sequences; more than 13% appear just once. The ten largest account for 3% to 4.5% of the sample. Material: memory CD4+ T cells from blood. These receptors were obtained from a female donor in good health, serving as a healthy control.

With regard to this clonotype: Its ends do not fully match the called genes, so a read error is possible. The chain uses TRBV20-1 and TRBJ2-1, with 8 bases identical to TRBD1. This CDR3 has 12 residues. Germline CDR1 is DFQATT and CDR2 is SNEGSKA (reference sequence). The CDR3 DNA follows: TGTTCGGCAGGGGGCCCCTACAATGAGCAGTTCTTC. Its protein product is CSAGGPYNEQFF.

J is TRBJ1-6 and V is TRBV7-8; D is unresolved. The V and J ends lost 3 bases and 10 bases respectively, with 7 bases between them. CDR3 length: 12 residues. The V gene's germline CDR1 is SGHVS and CDR2 FQNEAQ. DNA of the CDR3: TGTGCCAGCAGCTTCTATACATCACCCCTCCACTTT. It specifies CASSFYTSPLHF.

This clonotype was counted between two and nine times. The V call is TRBV15, the J call TRBJ2-3; 7 nucleotides match TRBD2. Germline lookup yields CDR1 LNHNV and CDR2 YYDKDF (reference sequence). The J segment lost 3 bases and the V segment lost 0 bases, leaving 6 bases of the junction unmatched. The CDR3 runs to 16 residues. CDR3 protein: CATSRDLDGRTDTQYF. CDR3 in DNA: TGTGCCACCAGCAGAGATTTGGACGGGAGGACAGATACGCAGTATTTT.

The J gene is TRBJ1-3, the V gene TRBV20-1; D not resolved. Germline V gene lookup returns CDR1 DFQATT and CDR2 SNEGSKA (reference sequence). V gave up 3 bases and J gave up 4 bases, with 1 base separating them. The CDR3 is 10 residues long. The chain's CDR3 is CSARGNTIYF. The CDR3 nucleotides are TGCAGTGCTAGGGGAAACACCATATATTTT.

This clonotype was counted a few times. This chain connects TRBV2 to TRBJ2-5; 12 nucleotides align to TRBD2. The CDR3 is 15 residues long. J lost 4 bases, V lost 11 bases, and 11 bases had no gene match. CDR1 and CDR2 (germline): SNHLY, FYNNEI. In DNA, the CDR3 is TGTGCCGGAAGACTAGCGGGAGTACCTGGAGAGACCCAGTACTTC. Translated: CAGRLAGVPGETQYF.

This clonotype has just a few counts. V and J are TRBV7-2 and TRBJ2-7, with 8 bases matching TRBD1. This CDR3 is built from 13 residues. Germline V gene data show CDR1 as SGHTA and CDR2 as FQGNSA. J lost 5 bases, V lost 7 bases, and 7 bases had no gene match. CDR3 amino acids: CASTPAGGNEQYF. In DNA, the CDR3 is TGTGCCAGCACCCCCGCAGGGGGCAACGAGCAGTACTTC.

The chain has TRBV30 and TRBJ2-7; D is perhaps TRBD1 (5 bases). V was trimmed by 0 bases and J by 4 bases, leaving 13 bases between them. The CDR3 contains 14 residues. Germline CDR1 and CDR2: GTSNPN and SVGIG (reference sequence). Written as DNA, the CDR3 is TGTGCCTGGAGTGTACAAGGGGCCTTATACGAGCAGTACTTC. This encodes CAWSVQGALYEQYF.

The chain combines TRBV9 with TRBJ2-2; D not certain. The CDR3 consists of 15 residues. Germline V gene sequence: CDR1 SGDLS, CDR2 YYNGEE. V lost 4 bases, J lost 4 bases, and 14 bases lay in between. Here the CDR3 DNA reads TGTGCCAGCAGCTCCAGAGGCATCCCCACCGGGGAGCTGTTTTTT. The encoded protein is CASSSRGIPTGELFF.

V is TRBV7-2 and J is TRBJ2-1; D gene unclear. Germline CDR1 is SGHTA and CDR2 is FQGNSA. Trimming took 1 base from V and 0 from J, leaving 7 bases between them. The CDR3 has 15 amino acids. The CDR3 DNA is TGTGCCAGCAGCTTAGTGGTGAGCTCCTACAATGAGCAGTTCTTC. This codes for CASSLVVSSYNEQFF.

At least ten counts were recorded for this clonotype. V is TRBV4-2 and J is TRBJ2-2; TRBD2 matches at 8 bases. The germline CDR1 and CDR2 sequences are LGHNA and YNFKEQ. With V trimmed by 3 bases and J by 0 bases, 9 bases remained unmatched. The CDR3 length is 18 residues. The CDR3 DNA sequence: TGTGCCAGCAGCCAGGTGGCTAGCGGGCAAACGAACACCGGGGAGCTGTTTTTT. Translation: CASSQVASGQTNTGELFF.

Only a few counts were recorded for this clonotype. The J gene is TRBJ2-7, the V gene TRBV20-1; D might be TRBD1 or TRBD2, each matching 5 bases. The CDR3 is 11 residues long. CDR1 DFQATT and CDR2 SNEGSKA come from the germline V gene (reference sequence). V lost 0 bases and J 7 bases, leaving 7 bases between the germline ends. The CDR3 DNA follows: TGCAGTGCTAGAGATTGGGGGGAGCAGTACTTC. As protein: CSARDWGEQYF.

V and J are TRBV20-1 and TRBJ1-1; no reliable D call. There are 13 residues in the CDR3. Per germline, CDR1 DFQATT and CDR2 SNEGSKA (reference sequence). Trimming pared 6 bases from V and 4 bases from J, leaving 15 bases between. The chain's CDR3 is CSAETPSGTEAFF. The CDR3 DNA follows: TGCAGTGCGGAAACACCATCGGGCACTGAAGCTTTCTTT.

Regarding this clonotype: Being one base from a much bigger clone, this may be a read error. V gene TRBV7-2 combines with J gene TRBJ1-3; D uncertain. The CDR3 sequence is 13 residues long. V lost 5 bases and J 2 bases, leaving 7 bases between the germline ends. Germline V gene sequence: CDR1 SGHTA, CDR2 FQGNSA. CDR3 amino acids: CASSTSTGNTIYF. In DNA form, the CDR3 reads TGTGCCAGCAGCACCAGCACTGGAAACACCATATATTTT. Filled out from reference TRBV7-2 and TRBJ1-3, the complete variable domain reads GAGVSQSPSNKVTEKGKDVELRCDPISGHTALYWYRQSLGQGLEFLIYFQGNSAPDKSGLPSDRFSAERTGGSVSTLTIQRTQQEDSAVYLCASSTSTGNTIYFGEGSWLTVV.

In this sample, this clonotype turned up a few times. The V call is TRBV4-1, the J call TRBJ1-3, with TRBD1 matching over 7 bases. CDR3 length: 19 amino acids. Per the germline V gene, CDR1 is MGHRA and CDR2 is YSYEKL. V dropped 3 bases and J dropped 4; count of bases not matched to a gene: 18. The CDR3 nucleotides are TGCGCCAGCAGCCACCGAATACGCGGGACAGCGTCGAGGGGAAACACCATATATTTT. Its protein product is CASSHRIRGTASRGNTIYF.

This clonotype was seen more than once but under ten times. The V gene is TRBV3-1, the J gene TRBJ2-7, with D possibly TRBD2 on 6 matching bases. V gave up 4 bases and J gave up 0 bases, with 13 bases separating them. The CDR3 contains 15 residues. Germline CDR1 is LGHDT and CDR2 is YNNKEL (reference sequence). CDR3 sequence reads: CASSRDFQSSYEQYF. The CDR3 nucleotides are TGTGCCAGCAGCCGGGACTTCCAGAGCTCCTACGAGCAGTACTTC.

This chain joins TRBV24-1 and TRBJ2-2; tentative D call: TRBD1 (6 bases). Trimming shortened V by 3 bases and J by 0 bases, and 13 bases separated the two germline ends. Germline V gives CDR1 KGHDR, CDR2 SFDVKD. The CDR3 is 17 residues long. The CDR3 DNA reads TGTGCCACCAGTGATAGCCAGGGGCGTACGAACACCGGGGAGCTGTTTTTT. Translating gives CATSDSQGRTNTGELFF.

The chain uses TRBV20-1 and TRBJ1-2; 10 bases fit TRBD1. The junction had 9 bases not matched to a gene; V was cut back by 4 bases and J by 4 bases. CDR1 is DFQATT and CDR2 is SNEGSKA in the germline V gene (reference sequence). The CDR3 length is 15 residues. The CDR3 protein is CSATIDRGQSYGYTF. The CDR3 nucleotides are TGCAGTGCTACCATCGACAGGGGGCAGAGCTATGGCTACACCTTC.

The table lists this clonotype with many counts. The CDR3 nucleotides are TGTGCCAGCAGCCTCGGACAGGACAGCTCCTACAATGAGCAGTTCTTC. This translates into CASSLGQDSSYNEQFF. The chain couples TRBV7-6 to TRBJ2-1, with TRBD1 matching over 7 bases. The CDR3 covers 16 residues. The germline CDR1 and CDR2 sequences are SGHVS and FNYEAQ. V lost 5 bases, J lost 0 bases, and 7 bases stayed unmatched.

The rearrangement links TRBV29-1 to TRBJ1-1; the D is unclear. V lost 6 bases and J 8 bases, leaving 10 bases between the germline ends. From germline, CDR1 is SQVTM and CDR2 ANQGSEA. The length of the CDR3 is 10 residues. The chain's CDR3 is CSVQTPEAFF. In DNA form, the CDR3 reads TGCAGCGTCCAGACACCAGAAGCTTTCTTT.

The J gene is TRBJ2-2, the V gene TRBV5-1; TRBD1 matches 8 bases. This CDR3 is built from 16 residues. CDR1 is SGHRS and CDR2 is YFSETQ in the germline V gene. The trim removed 3 bases at V and 6 bases at J, leaving 10 bases unmatched. The CDR3 region has the DNA TGCGCCAGCAGCTCCAAGGACAGGGCTGCGGCCGGGGAGCTGTTTTTT. It encodes CASSSKDRAAAGELFF.

This clonotype was observed once. The chain carries TRBV20-1 and TRBJ1-5; 7 nucleotides match TRBD1. Germline-derived CDR1 and CDR2 are DFQATT and SNEGSKA (reference sequence). The CDR3 sequence is 15 residues long. V was pared by 5 bases and J by 6 bases, with 13 bases of the junction left unmatched. The CDR3 sequence: CSAGTEGEVSQPQHF. The CDR3 region has the DNA TGCAGTGCTGGGACAGAGGGCGAGGTTTCTCAGCCCCAGCATTTT.

This clonotype was counted many times. This chain joins TRBV11-3 and TRBJ2-3; D may be TRBD1 (6 bases). This CDR3 is built from 16 residues. Germline CDR1 is SGHNT and CDR2 is YENEEA. Trimming took 5 bases from V and 2 from J, leaving 17 bases between them. CDR3 nucleotides: TGTGCCAGCAGCCCGTGGGGACACCATTACACAGATACGCAGTATTTT. Its translation: CASSPWGHHYTDTQYF.

This clonotype has only a few counts. This chain links TRBV4-2 with TRBJ2-7, with 9 bases lining up with TRBD1. Germline loops: CDR1 LGHNA, CDR2 YNFKEQ. This CDR3 is 16 amino acids long. After removal of 0 bases from V and 5 bases from J, the junction contained 8 bases not matched to a gene. The CDR3 is CASSQDSGQGLNEQYF. The CDR3 nucleotides read TGTGCCAGCAGCCAAGATTCCGGACAGGGGCTCAACGAGCAGTACTTC.